This is a list of T cell receptor beta chains from one sample in a study of shared T cell receptors in the human thymus. Clones were sequenced by immunoSEQ multiplex PCR, and TCRdb holds only the in-frame ones, with some missing. The sample shows under 700,000 clones, approximately 80% of them seen only once. These same data were also listed under a study on human thymus T cells.

Sequencing was done on a sample of thymocytes. The receptors here all came from a boy in the first two years of life with a congenital heart defect. Each CDR3 is given with its conserved first and last residue. D genes are given only for firm matches. Clone size, where shown, is once, few, many, or a class for clones that have expanded.

CDR3 DNA: TGCGCCAGCAGCCAAGAGCGGCGGGACAGTCCCTACGAGCAGTACTTC; CDR3 protein: CASSQERRDSPYEQYF; J gene: TRBJ2-7; clone size: -; D gene: -; V gene: TRBV4-1
CDR3 DNA: TGTGCCAGCAGCGTAGTGGGACAGACGAACACCGGGGAGCTGTTTTTT; CDR3 protein: CASSVVGQTNTGELFF; J gene: TRBJ2-2; clone size: -; D gene: TRBD1; V gene: TRBV9
CDR3 DNA: TGTGCCAGTAGTCCAGCGGGAGGTAACAAAAACATTCAGTACTTC; CDR3 protein: CASSPAGGNKNIQYF; J gene: TRBJ2-4; clone size: -; D gene: TRBD2; V gene: TRBV19
CDR3 DNA: TGTGCCAGCAGCCCCCGGCCCCGTAACAGGGGGCCGTCAGATACGCAGTATTTT; CDR3 protein: CASSPRPRNRGPSDTQYF; J gene: TRBJ2-3; clone size: -; D gene: TRBD1; V gene: TRBV9
CDR3 DNA: TGCGCCAGCAGCTTGGAAGGCGGGCCCCAGCATTTT; CDR3 protein: CASSLEGGPQHF; J gene: TRBJ1-5; clone size: few; D gene: -; V gene: TRBV5-1
CDR3 DNA: TGTGCCAGCAGTTCCCGTCAGGGGGCACGGGGGGAGCTGTTTTTT; CDR3 protein: CASSSRQGARGELFF; J gene: TRBJ2-2; clone size: -; D gene: TRBD1; V gene: TRBV28
CDR3 DNA: TGCAGCGTTGGCTACTACAATGAGCAGTTCTTC; CDR3 protein: CSVGYYNEQFF; J gene: TRBJ2-1; clone size: -; D gene: -; V gene: TRBV29-1
CDR3 DNA: TGTGCCAGCAGCTTATTAGCGGGAGTAAACGAGCAGTACTTC; CDR3 protein: CASSLLAGVNEQYF; J gene: TRBJ2-7; clone size: -; D gene: TRBD2; V gene: TRBV7-2
CDR3 DNA: TGTGCCAGCAGTTTCTCCCCTAGCGGGAGCAACAATGAGCAGTTCTTC; CDR3 protein: CASSFSPSGSNNEQFF; J gene: TRBJ2-1; clone size: once; D gene: TRBD2; V gene: TRBV28
CDR3 DNA: TGTGCCAGCTCAAGGGGAAGGGTGGGCAATGAGCAGTTCTTC; CDR3 protein: CASSRGRVGNEQFF; J gene: TRBJ2-1; clone size: -; D gene: -; V gene: TRBV25-1
CDR3 DNA: TGTGCCAGCAGTTTAACCAGGGGTTCCGAGCAGTACTTC; CDR3 protein: CASSLTRGSEQYF; J gene: TRBJ2-7; clone size: -; D gene: -; V gene: TRBV27
CDR3 DNA: TGTGCCAGCAGTTTATTATCGAGAGCCCATCCCAATGAGCAGTTCTTC; CDR3 protein: CASSLLSRAHPNEQFF; J gene: TRBJ2-1; clone size: few; D gene: -; V gene: TRBV27
CDR3 DNA: TGTGCCAGCGGGTGGGACAGGGGGCCCAATGAGCAGTTCTTC; CDR3 protein: CASGWDRGPNEQFF; J gene: TRBJ2-1; clone size: -; D gene: TRBD1; V gene: TRBV5-5
CDR3 DNA: TGTGCCAGCAGCCAGGGACTAGCGGGAGTACAGTTCTTC; CDR3 protein: CASSQGLAGVQFF; J gene: TRBJ2-1; clone size: -; D gene: TRBD2; V gene: TRBV7-8
CDR3 DNA: TGTGCCAGCAGCTTGGACCTAGCGGGAGCCAAAAACATTCAGTACTTC; CDR3 protein: CASSLDLAGAKNIQYF; J gene: TRBJ2-4; clone size: -; D gene: TRBD2; V gene: TRBV5-6
CDR3 DNA: TGTGCCAGCGGGCTCTCCTACAATGAGCAGTTCTTC; CDR3 protein: CASGLSYNEQFF; J gene: TRBJ2-1; clone size: -; D gene: -; V gene: TRBV7-2
CDR3 DNA: TGTGCCAGCAGCTTATCGGGGAACACTGAAGCTTTCTTT; CDR3 protein: CASSLSGNTEAFF; J gene: TRBJ1-1; clone size: -; D gene: -; V gene: TRBV28